This paragraph reports one T cell receptor beta chain. Its target is unknown. This entry belongs to a study of cytomegalovirus exposure and HLA in healthy donors. Primers: 60 Vbeta forward and 13 Jbeta reverse. The table came from immunoSEQ multiplex PCR; TCRdb's copy has only in-frame clones and leaves some out. The sample carries roughly 180,000 clones, 75% recorded once. Per germline, CDR1 MDHEN and CDR2 SYDVKM. V dropped 7 bases and J dropped 0 bases, with 20 bases sitting between them. This CDR3 is built from 17 residues. Overall study findings and caveats: A likely sequencing artifact accounted for one observed cluster of highly shared sequence variants.

The J gene is TRBJ2-3, the V gene TRBV28, with D possibly being TRBD2 (6 bases). The sample comprised PBMCs. This TCR came from a woman between 40 and 50 years old in good health and CMV-seropositive. DNA of the CDR3: TGTGCCAGCAATAGACGGGAGATCGCCTATAGCACAGATACGCAGTATTTT. Protein sequence: CASNRREIAYSTDTQYF. Variable domain in full (rest from reference TRBV28 and TRBJ2-3): DVKVTQSSRYLVKRTGEKVFLECVQDMDHENMFWYRQDPGLGLRLIYFSYDVKMKEKGDIPEGYSVSREKKERFSLILESASTNQTSMYLCASNRREIAYSTDTQYFGPGTRLTVL.